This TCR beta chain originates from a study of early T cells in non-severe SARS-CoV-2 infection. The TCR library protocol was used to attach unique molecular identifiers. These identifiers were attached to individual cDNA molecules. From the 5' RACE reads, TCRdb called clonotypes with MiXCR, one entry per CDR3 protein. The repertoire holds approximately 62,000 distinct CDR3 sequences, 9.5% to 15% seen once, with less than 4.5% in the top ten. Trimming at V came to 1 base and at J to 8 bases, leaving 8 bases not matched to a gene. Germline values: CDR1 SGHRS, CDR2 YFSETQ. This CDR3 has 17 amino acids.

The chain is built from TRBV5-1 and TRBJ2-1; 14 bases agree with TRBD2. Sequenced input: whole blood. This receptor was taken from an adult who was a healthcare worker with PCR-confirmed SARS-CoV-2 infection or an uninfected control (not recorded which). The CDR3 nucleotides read TGCGCCAGCAGCTTGACAGGAACGGGACTAGCGGGAGATGAGCAGTTCTTC. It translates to CASSLTGTGLAGDEQFF.